The T cell receptor (beta chain) described here comes from a study of blood T cell repertoires in COVID-19. Study as a whole: Spain, Italy and the United States supplied samples that represented acute and convalescent COVID-19.

Those enrolled, adults aged roughly 18 to 90 years, came from around 25 US areas. Each participant's cohort was designated according to participant-reported clinical history. Authors' data handling: Nucleated cell counts were estimated from reference gene primer amplification. Clones were sequenced by immunoSEQ multiplex PCR, and TCRdb holds only the in-frame ones, with some missing. V and J calls and clone size are copied from that table; D and trimming were computed from the DNA. This sample has approximately 250,000 clones, with about 81% found just once. CDR1 and CDR2 from the germline V gene are MRHNA and SNTAGT. Trimming shortened V by 0 bases and J by 4 bases, and 8 bases separated the two germline ends. The CDR3 runs 14 residues.

The chain joins TRBV6-4 to TRBJ2-3, with D tentatively TRBD2 (6 bases). The source is a man between 25 and 39 years old with acute COVID-19. Sequenced sample: PBMCs or T cells enriched from blood (not recorded which). The CDR3 region is CASSDSTGADTQYF. The CDR3 DNA reads as TGTGCCAGCAGTGACTCGACGGGAGCAGATACGCAGTATTTT.